Listed here is a single T cell receptor beta chain. The antigen is undetermined. Every donor gave 8 to 10 milliliters of peripheral blood. No fewer than 6.5 million PBMCs went into each sample. A second PCR, run for about 7 to 11 cycles, used a sample-barcoded 5' primer plus a J-beta primer mix. A template-switch adaptor containing 12 random nucleotides labeled each cDNA molecule. MiXCR, run by TCRdb on the 5' RACE reads, gives a single entry per CDR3 protein. The profile covers roughly 680,000 distinct CDR3 sequences, with 52% appearing a single time and approximately 13% taken by the ten largest. Trimming took 1 base from V and 6 from J; bases not matched to a gene: 5. This CDR3 is 14 amino acids long. From germline, CDR1 is MGHRA and CDR2 YSYEKL. The data are from a study of blood T cells in healthy people across ages. Overall study findings and caveats: A conclusive naive versus antigen-experienced comparison was prevented by the unsorted PBMCs.

Sequencing was done on a sample of blood. This receptor was obtained from a woman aged 80 or over in good health. V is TRBV4-1 and J is TRBJ1-2, with 7 bases fitting TRBD1. CDR3 loop: CASSQGSTGNGYTF. The CDR3 DNA reads TGCGCCAGCAGCCAAGGCTCGACAGGGAATGGCTACACCTTC.